This T cell receptor (beta chain) was retrieved from a study of T-cell reconstitution after alpha-beta-depleted transplantation in children. Preparing the TCRbeta library involved the use of unique molecular identifiers. TCRdb independently ran MiXCR on the PCR reads; one entry per CDR3 protein. The table records some 490,000 distinct CDR3 sequences, about 12% of them present only once. Unmatched junction bases numbered 9, after V lost 2 bases and J lost 5 bases. Germline values: CDR1 SGHAT, CDR2 FQNNGV. The CDR3 is 16 amino acids. The sample here was PBMCs from the stem cell graft donor, taken from the stem cell graft. This chain joins TRBV11-2 and TRBJ2-5; the match to TRBD2 covers 9 bases. This clonotype was sampled from a human donor who donated a stem cell graft to a child with combined immunodeficiency. CDR3 nucleotide sequence: TGTGCCAGCAGCTTATTGCGGGGGGCGGGAGGGGAGACCCAGTACTTC. Its translation: CASSLLRGAGGETQYF.